This is a list of T cell receptor beta chains from one sample in a study of cytomegalovirus exposure and HLA in healthy donors. This table comes from immunoSEQ multiplex PCR, and its TCRdb copy is limited to in-frame clones, with some not included. The sample holds roughly 130,000 clones; about 80% are singletons and the top ten take about 2%. The sample was PBMCs. The receptors originated from a man between 18 and 35 years old in good health and CMV-seronegative. Each CDR3 is given with its conserved first and last residue. A D gene is named only where the DNA matches it firmly. Only some rows state a clone size, as once, few, many or a class for expanded clones.

d_gene	abundance	v_gene	len	j_gene	CDR3aa	CDR3nt
-	-	TRBV6-6	14	TRBJ1-1	CASSYERMNTEAFF	TGTGCCAGCAGTTACGAGCGAATGAACACTGAAGCTTTCTTT
-	-	TRBV28	16	TRBJ1-4	CASSPTGRGLNEKLFF	TGTGCCAGCAGTCCCACCGGGAGGGGACTTAATGAAAAACTGTTTTTT
TRBD1	-	TRBV7-3	16	TRBJ1-1	CASSRTGGGLNTEAFF	TGTGCCAGCAGCAGAACAGGGGGAGGTTTGAACACTGAAGCTTTCTTT
-	-	TRBV19	14	TRBJ1-1	CASSSYRDGTEAFF	TGTGCCAGTAGTTCTTACAGGGACGGAACTGAAGCTTTCTTT
TRBD1	-	TRBV27	15	TRBJ2-7	CASSPGQGYSYEQYF	TGTGCCAGCAGTCCGGGACAGGGTTACTCCTACGAGCAGTACTTC
TRBD1	-	TRBV7-9	15	TRBJ1-4	CASSPGTESNEKLFF	TGTGCCAGCAGCCCTGGGACAGAAAGTAATGAAAAACTGTTTTTT
-	-	TRBV19	16	TRBJ1-5	CASSIQDSSAHQPQHF	TGTGCCAGTAGTATTCAGGACTCCTCGGCCCATCAGCCCCAGCATTTT
TRBD2	-	TRBV27	19	TRBJ2-7	CASSSSSGLAGGLFSEQYF	TGTGCCAGCAGTTCGTCGTCAGGACTAGCGGGAGGGCTTTTTAGCGAGCAGTACTTC
TRBD1	-	TRBV5-1	16	TRBJ2-3	CASSLGDRGNTDTQYF	TGCGCCAGCAGCTTGGGCGACAGGGGAAACACAGATACGCAGTATTTT
TRBD2	-	TRBV5-8	15	TRBJ2-5	CASSWSGGGRETQYF	TGTGCCAGCAGCTGGTCGGGGGGTGGGCGAGAGACCCAGTACTTC
-	-	TRBV6-5	12	TRBJ2-5	CASSQGWETQYF	TGTGCCAGTTCACAGGGTTGGGAGACCCAGTACTTC
-	-	TRBV5-1	14	TRBJ1-2	CASSVQSGPYGYTF	TGCGCCAGCAGCGTTCAAAGTGGGCCCTATGGCTACACCTTC
-	-	TRBV5-4	15	TRBJ1-2	CASSLGDTLNYGYTF	TGTGCCAGCAGCTTGGGGGACACCCTCAACTATGGCTACACCTTC
-	-	TRBV5-1	14	TRBJ2-3	CASSLTDSTDTQYF	TGCGCCAGCAGCCTGACAGATAGCACAGATACGCAGTATTTT
TRBD1	-	TRBV18	14	TRBJ1-2	CASSPLDRGRGYTF	TGTGCCAGCTCACCCCTGGACAGGGGACGTGGCTACACCTTC
TRBD2	-	TRBV7-9	15	TRBJ2-1	CASSPPAGVYNEQFF	TGTGCCAGCAGCCCCCCTGCGGGAGTATACAATGAGCAGTTCTTC
-	-	TRBV21-1	16	TRBJ2-5	CASSTSSASGRWTQYF	TGTGCCAGCAGCACCAGCTCGGCTAGCGGGAGGTGGACCCAGTACTTC
-	-	TRBV7-8	17	TRBJ2-7	CASSRPASRSPGYEQYF	TGTGCCAGCAGCCGTCCCGCCTCGCGGAGCCCGGGGTACGAGCAGTACTTC
TRBD1	-	TRBV7-2	13	TRBJ1-5	CASSYRGQQPQHF	TGTGCCAGCAGCTACAGGGGGCAGCAGCCCCAGCATTTT
-	-	TRBV28	15	TRBJ1-1	CASSQTGGMNTEAFF	TGTGCCAGCAGTCAGACCGGGGGGATGAACACTGAAGCTTTCTTT
-	-	TRBV2	15	TRBJ1-5	CASSDEGTSNQPQHF	TGTGCCAGCAGTGATGAGGGAACGAGCAATCAGCCCCAGCATTTT
-	-	TRBV7-3	15	TRBJ2-1	CASSLWSGQNNEQFF	TGTGCTAGCAGCCTATGGTCAGGCCAAAACAATGAGCAGTTCTTC
TRBD2	few	TRBV4-1	14	TRBJ2-7	CASSLTSGRYEQYF	TGCGCCAGCAGCCTGACTAGCGGTAGATACGAGCAGTACTTC
-	-	TRBV19	18	TRBJ1-3	CASSPRHTGGRFGNTIYF	TGTGCCAGTAGTCCCCGACACACCGGTGGGCGATTTGGAAACACCATATATTTT
TRBD1	-	TRBV18	14	TRBJ1-1	CASSPGTANTEAFF	TGTGCCAGCTCCCCTGGGACAGCGAACACTGAAGCTTTCTTT